Described below is a single T cell receptor beta chain sequence and its context. Antigen specificity is unknown. Germline V gene lookup returns CDR1 SGHDN and CDR2 FVKESK. The CDR3 is 16 amino acids. This specimen belongs to a study of CXCR3-negative and CXCR3-positive naive CD8 T cells. Study-level background: Per library, roughly 1.4 +/- 0.3 million reads; about 135 million TRB reads overall. The study's findings and limits: For memory CD8+ cells diversity was much lower, but both naive subsets had comparably high diversity. Whereas memory cells differed, naive CXCR3-negative and CXCR3-positive cells shared similar TRBV-TRBJ usage. More hydrophobic TRB CDR3s occurred in CXCR3-positive than in CXCR3-negative naive cells.

It was by 5' RACE with UMI labels that the TRB cDNA libraries were prepared. After re-calling the 5' RACE reads, TCRdb lists one entry per CDR3 protein, DNA absent. Here the sample table reports 4,000 to 6,000 distinct CDR3 sequences. Sequencing was done on a sample of naive CXCR3+ CD8+ T cells from blood. The subset was: CD45RO-CCR7+CD27+CD95- naive CD8+ T cells expressing CXCR3 (TNR3+). The chain combines TRBV14 with TRBJ2-7; TCRdb's assignment of TRBD2 cannot be checked, as there is no DNA. The sequence was obtained from a human donor in good health. Some clones in this sample may be carry-over from other donors' samples. This chain's CDR3 is CASSQGPPALTYEQYF.